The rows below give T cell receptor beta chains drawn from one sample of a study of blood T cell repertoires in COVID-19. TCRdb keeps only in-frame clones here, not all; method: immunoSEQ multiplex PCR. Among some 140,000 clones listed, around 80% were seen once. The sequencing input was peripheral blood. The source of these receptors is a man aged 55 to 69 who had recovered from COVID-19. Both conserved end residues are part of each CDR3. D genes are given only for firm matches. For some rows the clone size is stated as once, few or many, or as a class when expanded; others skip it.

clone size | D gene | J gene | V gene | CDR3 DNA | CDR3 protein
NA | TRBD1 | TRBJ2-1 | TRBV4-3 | TGCGCCAGCAGCCCTAGGTGGAGACAGGGCTACAATGAGCAGTTCTTC | CASSPRWRQGYNEQFF
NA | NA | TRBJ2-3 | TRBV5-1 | TGCGCCAGCAGCTTGGAAGGCAGGGTAGTCACAGATACGCAGTATTTT | CASSLEGRVVTDTQYF
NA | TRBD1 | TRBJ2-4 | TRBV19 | TGTGCCAGTAGTAGTGACAGGGATGGCATTCAGTACTTC | CASSSDRDGIQYF
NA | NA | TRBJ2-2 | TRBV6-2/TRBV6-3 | TGTGCCAGCAGTTACGCCGGGACATTGACACTTGGGGAGCTGTTTTTT | CASSYAGTLTLGELFF
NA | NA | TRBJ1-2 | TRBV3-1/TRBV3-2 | TGTGCCAGCAGCCAAGTTGGTATAGTAGGAGATAACTATGGCTACACCTTC | CASSQVGIVGDNYGYTF
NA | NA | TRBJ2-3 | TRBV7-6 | TGTGCCAGCAGCTTAGCCAGGTCTAGCACAGATACGCAGTATTTT | CASSLARSSTDTQYF
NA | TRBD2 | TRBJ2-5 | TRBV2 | TGTGCCAGCAGTGAATTGCGGGAGGTGCAAGAGACCCAGTACTTC | CASSELREVQETQYF
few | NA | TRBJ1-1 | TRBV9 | TGTGCCAGCAGTCAGGGGACGGGTGAAGCTTTCTTT | CASSQGTGEAFF
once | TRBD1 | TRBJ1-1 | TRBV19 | TGTGCCAGTAGGCTCACAGGGGCAGCGAACACTGAAGCTTTCTTT | CASRLTGAANTEAFF
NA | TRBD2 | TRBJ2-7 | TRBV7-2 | TGTGCCAGCAGCTCCCTAGGAGCAGCGGGGGTCACCTACGAGCAGTACTTC | CASSSLGAAGVTYEQYF
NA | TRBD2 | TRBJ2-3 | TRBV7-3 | TGTGCCAGCAGCTTACTGGGGGGGTCAGATACGCAGTATTTT | CASSLLGGSDTQYF
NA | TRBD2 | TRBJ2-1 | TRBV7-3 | TGTGCCAGCAGCTCTAGCGGGACCGGCTGGGGCGAGCAGTTCTTC | CASSSSGTGWGEQFF
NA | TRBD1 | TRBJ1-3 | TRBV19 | TGTGCCAGTAGCCGGGACAGGTTTGGAAACACCATATATTTT | CASSRDRFGNTIYF
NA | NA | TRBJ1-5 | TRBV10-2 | TGCGCCAGCAGTGATACAGGAAATCAGCCCCAGCATTTT | CASSDTGNQPQHF
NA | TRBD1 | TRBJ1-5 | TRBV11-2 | TGTGCCAGCAGCTTAGATGGAGGGGGCAGTCAGCCCCAGCATTTT | CASSLDGGGSQPQHF
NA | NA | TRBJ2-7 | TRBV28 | TGTGCCAGCAGCCCTCAGAAGGGGCGGGGTCTGAGCGAGCAGTACTTC | CASSPQKGRGLSEQYF
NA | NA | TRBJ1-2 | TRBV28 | TGTGCCAGCAGTTCTGTGAACTATGGCTACACCTTC | CASSSVNYGYTF
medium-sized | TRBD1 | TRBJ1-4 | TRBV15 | TGTGCCACCAGCACTTCGGGACAGGGTAATGAAAAACTGTTTTTT | CATSTSGQGNEKLFF
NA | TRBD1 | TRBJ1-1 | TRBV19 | TGTGCCAGCCTTTCCGGGACAGGGTACAGCACTGAAGCTTTCTTT | CASLSGTGYSTEAFF
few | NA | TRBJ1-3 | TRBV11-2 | TGTGCCAGCAGCTTAGCCTTAGGGGCCGGAAACACCATATATTTT | CASSLALGAGNTIYF
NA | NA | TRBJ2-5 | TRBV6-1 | TGTGCCAGCAGTGAAGTGGCGGGCCTGGAGTACTTC | CASSEVAGLEYF
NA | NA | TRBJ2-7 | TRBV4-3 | TGCGCCAGCAGCCAACAGACAGGAGAATCCTACGAGCAGTACTTC | CASSQQTGESYEQYF
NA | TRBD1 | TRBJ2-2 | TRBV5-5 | TGTGCCAGCAGCTCGGGACAGGGCGCGAACACCGGGGAGCTGTTTTTT | CASSSGQGANTGELFF
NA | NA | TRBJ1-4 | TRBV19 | TGTGCCAGTAGTTCACTTACCGATACCAGGGATGAAAAACTGTTTTTT | CASSSLTDTRDEKLFF
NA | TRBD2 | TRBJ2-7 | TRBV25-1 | TGCGCCAGCAGTGAAACAGCGACTAGCGGGAGCTCCTACGAGCAGTACTTC | CASSETATSGSSYEQYF
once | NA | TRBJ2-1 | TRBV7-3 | TGTGCCAGCAGCTTAAGTACCGGGGGGCACAATGAGCAGTTCTTC | CASSLSTGGHNEQFF
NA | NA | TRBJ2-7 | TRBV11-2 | TGTGCCAGCAGCTTCGTAGGGGCCAAAAGCGAGCAGTACTTC | CASSFVGAKSEQYF
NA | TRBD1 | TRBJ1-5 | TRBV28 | TGTGCCAGCCGCCAGGGACAGGGTAATCAGCCCCAGCATTTT | CASRQGQGNQPQHF
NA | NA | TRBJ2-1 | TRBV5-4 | TGTGCCAGCAGCTTGGCCAGTAACAATGAGCAGTTCTTC | CASSLASNNEQFF
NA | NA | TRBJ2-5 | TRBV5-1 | TGCGCCAGCACCAGGGGGGAGTACCAAGAGACCCAGTACTTC | CASTRGEYQETQYF
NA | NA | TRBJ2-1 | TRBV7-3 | TGTGCCAGCAGCTTACGGGGGGCTCCCAATGAGCAGTTCTTC | CASSLRGAPNEQFF
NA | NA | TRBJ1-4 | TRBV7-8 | TGTGCCAGCAGCTCCCGGCCGGGGGGCAATGAAAAACTGTTTTTT | CASSSRPGGNEKLFF
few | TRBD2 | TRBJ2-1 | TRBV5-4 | TGTGCCAGCAGCAAGGACGGGACTAGCGGAAGCTCCTACAATGAGCAGTTCTTC | CASSKDGTSGSSYNEQFF
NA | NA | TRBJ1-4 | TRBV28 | TGTGCCAGCAGTTTGGGGGGGGATGAAAAACTGTTTTTT | CASSLGGDEKLFF
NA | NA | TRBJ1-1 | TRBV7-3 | TGTGCCAGCAGCTTAATGTCCAGGGGAACAACTGAAGCTTTCTTT | CASSLMSRGTTEAFF
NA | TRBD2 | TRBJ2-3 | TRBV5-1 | TGCGCCAGCAGCTTAAGGGCGCTTAGCGGGGCGACTTCAGATACGCAGTATTTT | CASSLRALSGATSDTQYF
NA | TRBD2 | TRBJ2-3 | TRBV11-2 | TGTGCCAGCAGCATGACTAGCGGGATTGGCACAGATACGCAGTATTTT | CASSMTSGIGTDTQYF
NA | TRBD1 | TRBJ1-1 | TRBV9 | TGTGCCAGCAGCGCCACGACAGGGGTGAACACTGAAGCTTTCTTT | CASSATTGVNTEAFF
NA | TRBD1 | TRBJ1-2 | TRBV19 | TGTGCCACCGTTGGGACAGGGCATAACTATGGCTACACCTTC | CATVGTGHNYGYTF
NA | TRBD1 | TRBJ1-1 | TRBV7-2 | TGTGCCAGCAGCCTAAGATCCGGGACAGGGCTATTGAACACTGAAGCTTTCTTT | CASSLRSGTGLLNTEAFF
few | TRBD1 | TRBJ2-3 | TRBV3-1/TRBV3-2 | TGTGCCAGCAGCCGCGGGACAGGGGGCACAGATACGCAGTATTTT | CASSRGTGGTDTQYF
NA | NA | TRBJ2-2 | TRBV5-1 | TGCGCCAGCAGCTTAATCCCGCCAGGGAACACCGGGGAGCTGTTTTTT | CASSLIPPGNTGELFF
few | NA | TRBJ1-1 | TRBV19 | TGTGCCAGTAGTCCCCCGAGACGGACTGCTGCTTTCTTT | CASSPPRRTAAFF
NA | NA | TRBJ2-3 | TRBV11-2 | TGTGCCAGCAGCCACGGACTATCCACTGGCACAGATACGCAGTATTTT | CASSHGLSTGTDTQYF
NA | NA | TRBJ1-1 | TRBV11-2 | TGTGCCAGCAGCTTGGCGGGGGTGAACACTGAAGCTTTCTTT | CASSLAGVNTEAFF
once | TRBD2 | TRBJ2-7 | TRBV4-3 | TGCGCCAGCAGCCAAGAGGGAAGCGGGAGGTTGTACGAGCAGTACTTC | CASSQEGSGRLYEQYF
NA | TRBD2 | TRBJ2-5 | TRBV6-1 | TGTGCCAGCAGTGAAAGCGGGGGGGTAGAGACCCAGTACTTC | CASSESGGVETQYF
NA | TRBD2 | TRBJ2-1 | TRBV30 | TGTGCCTGGAGTCTACTAGCGGGGGGGTTTGGTGAGCAGTTCTTC | CAWSLLAGGFGEQFF
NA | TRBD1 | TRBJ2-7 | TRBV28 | TGTGCCAGCAGTTCCGGGACAGGGGCCTTGTACGAGCAGTACTTC | CASSSGTGALYEQYF